Reported below is one T cell receptor beta chain. The antigen is unknown. This entry is derived from a study of cytomegalovirus exposure and HLA in healthy donors. The CDR3 runs 15 residues. V was clipped by 6 bases and J by 7 bases; unmatched bases: 11. In germline, CDR1 is MNHEY, CDR2 SMNVEV (reference sequence). A multiplex PCR was run with 60 Vbeta primers and 13 Jbeta primers. Clones were read by immunoSEQ multiplex PCR, and TCRdb kept only the in-frame ones, dropping some. The top ten hold approximately 11% of the sample, which has approximately 100,000 clones, approximately 66% seen once. Study results and caveats: In an earlier analysis, about 87% or about 30%: the productive usage of most TCR beta V segments. Confirmation in vitro established that a few CMV-associated chains were specific for CMV antigens. Most likely, a cluster of highly shared sequence variants arose as a sequencing artifact.

The sequence was collected from a man in his forties in good health and CMV-seropositive. The sequencing sample was made of PBMCs. The chain carries TRBV27 and TRBJ1-5, with 8 bases matching TRBD1. The CDR3 DNA follows: TGTGCCAGCAGCCCGACAGGGGAAAGAGGGCAGCCCCAGCATTTT. Its translation: CASSPTGERGQPQHF.